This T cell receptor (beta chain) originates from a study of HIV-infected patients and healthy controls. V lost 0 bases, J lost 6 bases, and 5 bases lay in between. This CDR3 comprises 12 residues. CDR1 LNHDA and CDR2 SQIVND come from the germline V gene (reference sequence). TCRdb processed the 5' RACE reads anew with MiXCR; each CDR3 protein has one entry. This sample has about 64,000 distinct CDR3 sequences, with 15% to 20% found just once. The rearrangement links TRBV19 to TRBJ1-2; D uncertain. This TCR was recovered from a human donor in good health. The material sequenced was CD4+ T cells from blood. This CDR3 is CASSIEWNGYTF. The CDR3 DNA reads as TGTGCCAGTAGTATAGAATGGAATGGCTACACCTTC.